These 4 T cell receptor beta chains share one sample of origin, sequenced in a study of blood T cell repertoires in COVID-19. Clones were read by immunoSEQ multiplex PCR, and TCRdb kept only the in-frame ones, dropping some. Of some 230,000 clones in the sample, about 88% are singletons; the top ten hold around 0.98%. The sample consisted of peripheral blood. Receptors originate from a man aged 40-49 years with acute or convalescent COVID-19.

CDR3 nucleotide sequence: TGTGCCAGCAGTTTGGTAGCCTATGAAAAACTGTTTTTT. It codes for CASSLVAYEKLFF. The J gene is TRBJ1-4, the V gene TRBV27; D gene uncertain. V lost 3 bases and J lost 6, with 8 bases in between. The CDR3 has 13 residues. The germline CDR1 and CDR2 sequences are MNHEY and SMNVEV (reference sequence). Supplemented by reference TRBV27 and TRBJ1-4, the full variable domain reads EAQVTQNPRYLITVTGKKLTVTCSQNMNHEYMSWYRQDPGLGLRQIYYSMNVEVTDKGDVPEGYKVSRKEKRNFPLILESPSPNQTSLYFCASSLVAYEKLFFGSGTQLSVL.

The V call is TRBV10-3, the J call TRBJ2-2, with TRBD2 matching 9 bases. Trimming took 3 bases from V and 4 from J; bases not matched to a gene: 6. The length of the CDR3 is 16 residues. Germline V gives CDR1 ENHRY, CDR2 SYGVKD. As DNA, the CDR3 is TGTGCCATCAGTGAAGGTAGCGGGGGTGGCACCGGGGAGCTGTTTTTT. The encoded protein is CAISEGSGGGTGELFF.

The chain recombines TRBV7-2 with TRBJ1-2, with TRBD1 matching over 7 bases. With V trimmed by 5 bases and J by 8 bases, 8 bases remained unmatched. CDR1 is SGHTA, CDR2 FQGNSA, per germline. CDR3 size: 13 residues. CDR3 sequence (DNA): TGTGCCAGCAGCCCCTACAGGGGAGTGGGCTACACCTTC. Translated, it gives CASSPYRGVGYTF.

A few counts support this clone. V gene TRBV6-2 or TRBV6-3 combines with J gene TRBJ1-2; D unclear. CDR1 and CDR2 from the germline V gene are MNHEY and SVGEGT. Trimming stripped 1 base from V and 3 bases from J, with 6 bases between. The CDR3 loop spans 13 amino acids. The CDR3 region has the DNA TGTGCCAGCAGTTACTTGGGAGACTATGGCTACACCTTC. Translated, it gives CASSYLGDYGYTF.